This paragraph covers one T cell receptor (beta chain) sequence. Data came from immunoSEQ multiplex PCR; TCRdb stores just in-frame clones and leaves some out. The sample includes more than 200,000 clones, 70% to 85% seen only once; the top ten take about 8.1%. The data stem from a study of blood T cell repertoires in COVID-19. The CDR3 loop spans 17 amino acids. Germline CDR1 is MGHRA and CDR2 is YSYEKL. Trimming took 1 base from V and 1 from J; bases not matched to a gene: 8. This sequence was found in an elderly man with acute or convalescent COVID-19. The specimen was peripheral blood. This chain connects TRBV4-1 to TRBJ2-7; 9 nucleotides align to TRBD1. The CDR3 DNA reads as TGCGCCAGCAGCCAAGCTCTCAGACAGGGGGTTTCCTACGAGCAGTACTTC. This codes for CASSQALRQGVSYEQYF.